This entry lists 22 T cell receptor beta chains sequenced from one sample in a study of early T cells in non-severe SARS-CoV-2 infection. TCRdb re-derived calls from the 5' RACE reads in MiXCR, one entry per CDR3 protein. The sample carries over 35,000 distinct CDR3 sequences, approximately 6.2% recorded once. This specimen was whole blood, taken at baseline. These receptors all stem from an adult who was a healthcare worker with PCR-confirmed SARS-CoV-2 infection or an uninfected control (not recorded which).

This sequence joins TRBV10-3 and TRBJ2-3, with 7 positions matching TRBD2. CDR3 size: 16 residues. The ends lost 4 bases at V and 7 bases at J; junction bases unmatched: 14. Germline assignment: CDR1 ENHRY and CDR2 SYGVKD. The CDR3 DNA sequence: TGTGCCATCAGTGCCGGACGGGGGGACTATGAGCATACGCAGTATTTT. This translates into CAISAGRGDYEHTQYF.

This clonotype was detected a few times. CDR3 coding DNA: TGTGCCAGTTCATCGGGGGCTAGGGCCACTGAAGCTTTCTTT. Residues: CASSSGARATEAFF. The chain couples TRBV6-5 to TRBJ1-1; weak D call: TRBD1 (6 bases). Trimming shortened V by 9 bases and J by 4 bases, and 18 bases separated the two germline ends. The CDR3 runs 14 residues. The V gene's germline CDR1 is MNHEY and CDR2 SVGAGI.

About this clonotype: Given the absence of the conserved phenylalanine or tryptophan at the CDR3 end, a read error is likely. This chain joins TRBV4-3 and TRBJ2-7; TRBD1 or TRBD2 may be the D gene (5 bases each). V shed 0 bases and J shed 0 bases, with 9 bases lying between them. CDR1 is LGHNA and CDR2 is YSLEER in the germline V gene. This CDR3 region has 15 residues. The DNA for the CDR3 is TGCGCCAGCAGCCAAGATTGGGACGTCTCCTACGAGCAGTACTTG. Translation: CASSQDWDVSYEQYL.

Relative to its sample, this clonotype is medium-sized (0.01 to 0.1%). J is TRBJ2-5 and V is TRBV20-1; D is unresolved. The germline V gene encodes CDR1 DFQATT and CDR2 SNEGSKA (reference sequence). This CDR3 region has 13 residues. V was cut by 3 bases and J by 7 bases, with 15 bases left in between. The CDR3 nucleotides read TGCAGTGCTAGTAGTCGACCCTCAGGGACCCAGTACTTC. Residues: CSASSRPSGTQYF.

This clonotype was seen only a few times. The chain employs TRBV7-3 and TRBJ2-1, with 9 bases that match TRBD2. The V segment lost 6 bases and the J segment 5 bases; nucleotides outside the gene matches: 8. Germline lookup yields CDR1 SGHTA and CDR2 FQGTGA. This CDR3 contains 15 residues. Here the CDR3 DNA reads TGTGCCAGCAGGCCGAGCGGGAGGAAACACAATGAGCAGTTCTTC. As protein: CASRPSGRKHNEQFF.

This chain links TRBV27 with TRBJ1-1; TRBD1 matches 8 bases. The CDR3 sequence is 14 residues long. In germline, CDR1 is MNHEY, CDR2 SMNVEV (reference sequence). The V segment lost 8 bases and the J segment 1 base; nucleotides outside the gene matches: 6. This CDR3 reads CASYQGARNTEAFF. DNA of the CDR3: TGTGCCAGCTACCAGGGGGCGCGGAACACTGAAGCTTTCTTT.

The CDR3 protein is CASSQPEQGNYGYTF. The CDR3 nucleotides read TGTGCCAGCAGCCAACCGGAACAGGGAAACTATGGCTACACCTTC. The V gene is TRBV7-9, the J gene TRBJ1-2; D might be TRBD1 (6 bases). CDR3 length: 15 amino acids. V lost 5 bases and J 2 bases, leaving 15 bases between the germline ends. CDR1 is SEHNR and CDR2 is FQNEAQ in the germline V gene (reference sequence). Drawing the rest from reference TRBV7-9 and TRBJ1-2, the complete variable domain is DTGVSQNPRHKITKRGQNVTFRCDPISEHNRLYWYRQTLGQGPEFLTYFQNEAQLEKSRLLSDRFSAERPKGSFSTLEIQRTEQGDSAMYLCASSQPEQGNYGYTFGSGTRLTVV.

This clonotype was recorded many times. The V gene is TRBV9, the J gene TRBJ2-7; D is tentatively TRBD1 or TRBD2 (6 bases each). CDR3 length: 13 residues. V lost 4 bases to trimming and J lost 5 bases, with 13 bases between them. CDR1 is SGDLS and CDR2 is YYNGEE in the germline V gene. The CDR3 region is CASSLTGRNEQYF. CDR3 bases: TGTGCCAGCAGCCTTACAGGGAGGAACGAGCAGTACTTC.

The chain links TRBV10-3 to TRBJ2-1, with D possibly TRBD1 on 5 matching bases. CDR1 is ENHRY and CDR2 is SYGVKD in the germline V gene. The CDR3 loop spans 12 amino acids. V was clipped by 4 bases and J by 4 bases, with 5 bases between them. CDR3 nucleotide sequence: TGTGCCATCAGTGGACAGTACAATGAGCAGTTCTTC. Encoded protein: CAISGQYNEQFF.

This clonotype was counted ten times or more. The rearrangement joins TRBV6-5 to TRBJ1-1; TRBD1 might be the D (5 bases). Between the trimmed V and J ends, which lost 6 bases and 5 bases, there was a span of 13 bases. From germline, CDR1 is MNHEY and CDR2 SVGAGI. The CDR3 length is 13 residues. DNA of the CDR3: TGTGCCAGCAGACCAGGGAGAGGAACTGAAGCTTTCTTT. It translates to CASRPGRGTEAFF.

The J gene is TRBJ2-5, the V gene TRBV11-2; a possible D gene is TRBD1 (6 bases). The V end was cut by 0 bases, the J end by 5 bases, with 13 bases between. CDR3 length: 15 residues. Germline V gene sequence: CDR1 SGHAT, CDR2 FQNNGV. The CDR3 reads CASSLDYRDGETQYF. CDR3 in DNA: TGTGCCAGCAGCTTAGACTACAGGGATGGGGAGACCCAGTACTTC. Based on the CDR3 plus reference TRBV11-2 and TRBJ2-5, the full variable domain is EAGVAQSPRYKIIEKRQSVAFWCNPISGHATLYWYQQILGQGPKLLIQFQNNGVVDDSQLPKDRFSAERLKGVDSTLKIQPAKLEDSAVYLCASSLDYRDGETQYFGPGTRLLVL.

Many counts were recorded for this clonotype. The chain joins TRBV10-1 to TRBJ2-4, with D perhaps TRBD1 or TRBD2 (5 bases each). Trimming shortened V by 3 bases and J by 1 base, and 13 bases separated the two germline ends. There are 16 residues in the CDR3. Germline values: CDR1 WNHNN, CDR2 SYGVQD (reference sequence). The CDR3 DNA reads as TGCGCCAGCAGTGAAGGGGTCGGGACGGCCAAAAACATTCAGTACTTC. Translation: CASSEGVGTAKNIQYF.

This clonotype was seen a few times. The chain couples TRBV12-3 or TRBV12-4 to TRBJ1-4; maybe TRBD1 (5 bases). The CDR3 loop spans 15 amino acids. Trimming cost V 4 bases and J 5 bases, with 14 bases left between them. The CDR3 coding sequence is TGTGCCAGCAGTTGGGACCCATCACGGAATGAAAAACTGTTTTTT. Protein product: CASSWDPSRNEKLFF.

This clonotype was recorded at least ten times. The chain couples TRBV29-1 to TRBJ2-5; 7 bases agree with TRBD1. After removal of 1 base from V and 2 bases from J, the junction contained 16 bases not matched to a gene. This CDR3 has 18 amino acids. Germline CDR1 is SQVTM and CDR2 is ANQGSEA. The CDR3 nucleotides are TGCAGCGTTGAAGTGGGTCTAGGGACACACAGGGGACAAGAGACCCAGTACTTC. Encoded protein: CSVEVGLGTHRGQETQYF.

The rearrangement joins TRBV3-1 to TRBJ1-1; 7 bases line up with TRBD1. Germline CDR1 reads LGHDT; CDR2 reads YNNKEL (reference sequence). V trimming: 3 bases; J trimming: 10 bases; junction bases outside the gene matches: 5. The length of the CDR3 is 12 residues. In nucleotides, the CDR3 is TGTGCCAGCAGCCATTCAGGGGGGGGAGCTTTCTTT. The encoded protein is CASSHSGGGAFF.

The sample holds a few counts of this clonotype. The rearrangement links TRBV6-6 to TRBJ2-7; D remains unclear. Germline V gene data show CDR1 as MNHNY and CDR2 as SVGAGI (reference sequence). This CDR3 region has 16 residues. The V and J ends lost 2 bases and 0 bases respectively, with 14 bases between them. The CDR3 loop is CASSYPNTKNSYEQYF. The DNA for the CDR3 is TGTGCCAGCAGTTACCCCAACACCAAGAACTCCTACGAGCAGTACTTC.

The CDR3 reads CASSRSRGEGSPLHF. Here the CDR3 DNA reads TGTGCCAGCAGTAGGAGCAGGGGAGAGGGATCACCCCTCCACTTT. The chain links TRBV27 to TRBJ1-6; possibly TRBD1 for D (6 bases). CDR1 is MNHEY and CDR2 is SMNVEV in the germline V gene (reference sequence). Trimming took off 5 bases at V and 10 bases at J, with 18 bases between the two ends. CDR3 size: 15 residues.

Ten or more counts support this clonotype. V is TRBV15 and J is TRBJ2-1; D assignment may be TRBD1 or TRBD2 (6 bases each). CDR3 length equals 18 residues. Germline CDR1 LNHNV, CDR2 YYDKDF (reference sequence). V dropped 0 bases and J dropped 7 bases, with 22 bases sitting between them. The chain's CDR3 is CATSRERGVSSRFNEQFF. Here the CDR3 DNA reads TGTGCCACCAGCAGAGAGAGGGGGGTTAGCTCCCGTTTTAATGAGCAGTTCTTC.

The J gene is TRBJ1-2, the V gene TRBV20-1; TRBD1 might be the D (5 bases). The ends were cut back, 3 bases at V and 4 bases at J, with 6 bases in the middle. Germline V gene sequence: CDR1 DFQATT, CDR2 SNEGSKA (reference sequence). CDR3 length: 11 amino acids. CDR3 sequence reads: CSARTAYGYTF. CDR3 nucleotide sequence: TGCAGTGCTAGGACAGCCTATGGCTACACCTTC.

This clonotype was counted many times. This chain uses TRBV20-1 with TRBJ2-7, with D perhaps assigned TRBD1 or TRBD2 (6 bases each). The CDR3 is 16 residues long. V lost 3 bases, J lost 6 bases, and 24 bases lay in between. The germline CDR1 and CDR2 sequences are DFQATT and SNEGSKA (reference sequence). The CDR3 region has the DNA TGCAGTGCTAGCTTTCCGTACCAAGGGGGGCGAGGCGAGCAGTACTTC. This sequence encodes CSASFPYQGGRGEQYF.

This clonotype was seen a few times. This chain uses TRBV4-1 with TRBJ1-2; 9 nucleotides match TRBD1. J lost 2 bases, V lost 0 bases, and 4 bases had no gene match. This CDR3 comprises 16 residues. The germline CDR1 and CDR2 sequences are MGHRA and YSYEKL. CDR3 sequence reads: CASSQETGTGNYGYTF. DNA for the CDR3: TGCGCCAGCAGCCAAGAAACCGGGACAGGGAACTATGGCTACACCTTC.

This clonotype was found many times. The chain has TRBV7-9 and TRBJ2-5; 8 nucleotides align to TRBD2. The V and J ends lost 8 bases and 3 bases, in that order; junction bases with no gene match: 5. This CDR3 has 13 residues. In germline, CDR1 is SEHNR, CDR2 FQNEAQ (reference sequence). CDR3 residues: CASSGGVEETQYF. The CDR3 nucleotides are TGTGCCAGCTCGGGAGGGGTGGAAGAGACCCAGTACTTC.